The rows below give T cell receptor beta chains drawn from one sample of a study of blood T cells in healthy people across ages. MiXCR was run by TCRdb on the 5' RACE reads, yielding one entry per CDR3 protein. This sample yields 850,000 to 1,300,000 distinct CDR3 sequences, of which 40% to 55% are seen a single time; 18% belongs to the top ten. The sequenced sample consisted of blood. Source of these receptors: a woman aged 60-75 years in good health. CDR3s include the opening cysteine and the closing phenylalanine or tryptophan. A D gene is named only where the DNA matches it firmly. Expanded clones are given a class, and other clones once, few, many or no size at all.

V: TRBV21-1
D: -
size: once
J: TRBJ1-4
CDR3: CASSKGSDDIATNEKLFF
DNA: TGTGCCAGCAGCAAAGGTTCAGACGATATTGCAACTAATGAAAAACTGTTTTTT

V: TRBV20-1
D: -
size: -
J: TRBJ2-1
CDR3: CSASRGVADNEQFF
DNA: TGCAGTGCTAGTAGGGGGGTGGCGGACAATGAGCAGTTCTTC

V: TRBV20-1
D: -
size: once
J: TRBJ2-1
CDR3: CSARFGLEGGSSYNEQFF
DNA: TGCAGTGCTAGATTTGGGCTCGAGGGGGGGAGCTCCTACAATGAGCAGTTCTTC

V: TRBV10-3
D: -
size: -
J: TRBJ2-5
CDR3: CAISQEGRETQYF
DNA: TGTGCCATCAGTCAGGAGGGACGGGAGACCCAGTACTTC

V: TRBV7-6
D: TRBD2
size: -
J: TRBJ2-2
CDR3: CASLGTSGSTNTGELFF
DNA: TGTGCCAGCCTTGGGACTAGCGGGAGTACGAACACCGGGGAGCTGTTTTTT

V: TRBV2
D: TRBD2
size: -
J: TRBJ2-1
CDR3: CASSWGRLAAVGNEQFF
DNA: TGTGCCAGCAGCTGGGGCCGACTAGCAGCTGTCGGGAATGAGCAGTTCTTC

V: TRBV9
D: TRBD2
size: few
J: TRBJ2-1
CDR3: CASSDRLAARDYNEQFF
DNA: TGTGCCAGCAGCGATAGACTAGCGGCCAGGGACTACAATGAGCAGTTCTTC

V: TRBV6-7
D: -
size: few
J: TRBJ2-1
CDR3: CARGDGHNEQFF
DNA: TGTGCCAGGGGTGATGGACACAATGAGCAGTTCTTC

V: TRBV9
D: TRBD1
size: -
J: TRBJ1-6
CDR3: CASSPGDRGYSPLHF
DNA: TGTGCCAGCAGTCCCGGGGACAGGGGGTATTCACCCCTCCACTTT

V: TRBV6-1
D: -
size: -
J: TRBJ2-1
CDR3: CASAWFGSYEQFF
DNA: TGTGCCAGCGCATGGTTTGGGTCCTATGAGCAGTTCTTC

V: TRBV5-6
D: TRBD2
size: -
J: TRBJ2-2
CDR3: CASSLRGLVTGELFF
DNA: TGTGCCAGCAGCTTGAGGGGACTAGTAACCGGGGAGCTGTTTTTT

V: TRBV7-9
D: TRBD1
size: -
J: TRBJ2-1
CDR3: CASSPGTGFGNEQFF
DNA: TGTGCCAGCAGCCCAGGGACAGGGTTTGGGAATGAGCAGTTCTTC

V: TRBV25-1
D: -
size: few
J: TRBJ2-1
CDR3: CASSLPKVNEQFF
DNA: TGTGCCAGCAGTCTTCCGAAGGTAAATGAGCAGTTCTTC

V: TRBV6-1
D: -
size: -
J: TRBJ2-7
CDR3: CASREAKGGWVNSYEQYF
DNA: TGTGCCAGCAGGGAGGCTAAAGGGGGATGGGTTAACTCCTACGAGCAGTACTTC

V: TRBV20-1
D: TRBD2
size: few
J: TRBJ2-1
CDR3: CSATGTRVNNEQFF
DNA: TGCAGTGCTACCGGGACTAGGGTCAACAATGAGCAGTTCTTC

V: TRBV20-1
D: -
size: few
J: TRBJ2-1
CDR3: CSVDPGLALNEQFF
DNA: TGCAGTGTTGATCCGGGGCTAGCTCTCAATGAGCAGTTCTTC

V: TRBV6-6
D: -
size: few
J: TRBJ2-7
CDR3: CASSNAGQMYEQYF
DNA: TGTGCCAGCAGTAACGCGGGACAAATGTACGAGCAGTACTTC